A single sample gave rise to the 26 T cell receptor beta chains below, sequenced in a study of T cell changes during pregnancy in multiple sclerosis. The assay was immunoSEQ multiplex PCR, and TCRdb's table has in-frame clones only and misses some. This repertoire shows approximately 48,000 clones, 90% to 95% found once; its top ten account for less than 0.65%. The sample in question was CD4+ T cells from peripheral blood mononuclear cells, obtained in the second trimester of pregnancy. The receptors were sampled from a female donor with multiple sclerosis, enrolled in a pregnancy study.

The V call is TRBV2, the J call TRBJ1-2; a weak D match, TRBD1 (6 bases). CDR3 length: 13 residues. CDR1 SNHLY and CDR2 FYNNEI come from the germline V gene. V was cut by 8 bases and J by 4 bases, with 14 bases left in between. CDR3 sequence: CASRSSGVYGYTF. The CDR3 DNA follows: TGTGCCAGCCGGTCATCAGGGGTCTATGGCTACACCTTC. The full variable domain, in which reference TRBV2 and TRBJ1-2 provide the parts outside the CDR3, is EPEVTQTPSHQVTQMGQEVILRCVPISNHLYFYWYRQILGQKVEFLVSFYNNEISEKSEIFDDQFSVERPDGSNFTLKIRSTKLEDSAMYFCASRSSGVYGYTFGSGTRLTVV.

This chain links TRBV7-2 with TRBJ2-5, with 7 bases aligning to TRBD1. The CDR3 contains 14 residues. Trimming took 3 bases from V and 5 from J; bases not matched to a gene: 6. The V gene's germline CDR1 is SGHTA and CDR2 FQGNSA. Here the CDR3 reads CASSFRQGMETQYF. CDR3 sequence (DNA): TGTGCCAGCAGCTTTAGACAGGGTATGGAGACCCAGTACTTC.

The chain carries TRBV18 and TRBJ1-6, with 8 nucleotides matching TRBD1. With 6 bases clipped from V and 4 bases from J, the junction kept 5 bases outside the gene matches. This CDR3 region has 15 residues. From germline, CDR1 is KGHSH and CDR2 LQKENI. The CDR3 DNA sequence: TGTGCCAGCTCCCCCGGGACAGGTTATAATTCACCCCTCCACTTT. Its protein product is CASSPGTGYNSPLHF.

The gene calls are TRBV27 and TRBJ1-2; D is possibly TRBD1 (5 bases). V lost 6 bases and J lost 8, with 13 bases in between. This CDR3 comprises 12 residues. Germline CDR1 is MNHEY and CDR2 is SMNVEV (reference sequence). In DNA, the CDR3 is TGTGCCAGCAGGCAGGGTGTTATAGGCTACACCTTC. This gives the protein CASRQGVIGYTF.

This clone was seen a single time. The chain is built from TRBV7-3 and TRBJ2-2, with D perhaps TRBD2 (6 bases). The CDR3 sequence is 17 residues long. The V end lost 5 bases, the J end lost 1 base, and 17 bases lay between the germline ends. CDR1 SGHTA and CDR2 FQGTGA come from the germline V gene. The CDR3 here is CASSPPGAGENTGELFF. For the CDR3, the DNA is TGTGCCAGCAGCCCACCCGGAGCGGGTGAGAACACCGGGGAGCTGTTTTTT.

The rearrangement uses TRBV7-3 and TRBJ2-7; D unclear. Germline assignment: CDR1 SGHTA and CDR2 FQGTGA. V gave up 3 bases and J gave up 3 bases, with 9 bases separating them. The CDR3 runs 13 residues. The CDR3 loop is CASSFSTGYEQYF. The CDR3 region has the DNA TGTGCCAGCAGCTTTAGTACTGGCTACGAGCAGTACTTC.

The chain links TRBV2 to TRBJ2-7; D perhaps matches TRBD2 (6 bases). This CDR3 is 12 amino acids long. V was cut by 10 bases and J by 6 bases, with 16 bases left in between. The germline V gene has CDR1 SNHLY and CDR2 FYNNEI. CDR3 nucleotides: TGTGCCAATTCCGGGACTCAGGGCGAGCAGTACTTC. Translation: CANSGTQGEQYF. Complete variable domain (other parts from reference TRBV2 and TRBJ2-7): EPEVTQTPSHQVTQMGQEVILRCVPISNHLYFYWYRQILGQKVEFLVSFYNNEISEKSEIFDDQFSVERPDGSNFTLKIRSTKLEDSAMYFCANSGTQGEQYFGPGTRLTVT.

V usage is TRBV7-2 and J usage is TRBJ2-2; a weak D match, TRBD1 (5 bases). Germline lookup yields CDR1 SGHTA and CDR2 FQGNSA. Trimming pared 10 bases from V and 6 bases from J, leaving 18 bases between. The CDR3 consists of 14 residues. DNA for the CDR3: TGTGCCACAAAAGGGGTACAGGCCGCCGGGGAGCTGTTTTTT. Residues: CATKGVQAAGELFF.

The chain employs TRBV9 and TRBJ2-6, with D tentatively TRBD1 (6 bases). Germline assignment: CDR1 SGDLS and CDR2 YYNGEE. The ends were cut back, 0 bases at V and 0 bases at J, with 10 bases in the middle. The CDR3 sequence is 17 residues long. The CDR3 sequence is CASSVEDSLSGANVLTF. The CDR3 bases are TGTGCCAGCAGCGTAGAGGACAGCCTCTCTGGGGCCAACGTCCTGACTTTC.

This clone was detected once. The V gene is TRBV2, the J gene TRBJ2-3, with D possibly matching TRBD1 (5 bases). The V end lost 5 bases, the J end lost 2 bases, and 14 bases lay between the germline ends. There are 15 residues in the CDR3. Germline V gene data show CDR1 as SNHLY and CDR2 as FYNNEI. The CDR3 here is CASSLRTSHTDTQYF. For the CDR3, the DNA is TGTGCCAGCAGTCTCAGGACAAGTCACACAGATACGCAGTATTTT. Together with reference TRBV2 and TRBJ2-3, the CDR3 gives the full variable domain: EPEVTQTPSHQVTQMGQEVILRCVPISNHLYFYWYRQILGQKVEFLVSFYNNEISEKSEIFDDQFSVERPDGSNFTLKIRSTKLEDSAMYFCASSLRTSHTDTQYFGPGTRLTVL.

V is TRBV5-6 and J is TRBJ2-1, with 9 bases matching TRBD1. The CDR3 has 15 residues. Unmatched junction bases numbered 7, after V lost 4 bases and J lost 5 bases. Germline V gene sequence: CDR1 SGHDT, CDR2 YYEEEE. DNA of the CDR3: TGTGCCAGCAGCCGTCCCGGGACAGGGAACAATGAGCAGTTCTTC. This encodes CASSRPGTGNNEQFF. The full variable domain, its missing parts supplied by reference TRBV5-6 and TRBJ2-1, is DAGVTQSPTHLIKTRGQQVTLRCSPKSGHDTVSWYQQALGQGPQFIFQYYEEEERQRGNFPDRFSGHQFPNYSSELNVNALLLGDSALYLCASSRPGTGNNEQFFGPGTRLTVL.

This sequence joins TRBV7-2 and TRBJ2-1; tentative D call: TRBD2 (6 bases). The CDR3 has 14 residues. Germline CDR1 reads SGHTA; CDR2 reads FQGNSA. V was cut by 6 bases and J by 3 bases, with 12 bases left in between. The CDR3 loop is CASRISGVYNEQFF. As DNA, the CDR3 is TGTGCCAGCAGGATTAGCGGCGTCTACAATGAGCAGTTCTTC.

The CDR3: CASSRTGDSPLHF. CDR3 coding DNA: TGTGCCAGCTCACGCACAGGGGATTCACCCCTCCACTTT. This chain connects TRBV18 to TRBJ1-6, with 7 nucleotides matching TRBD1. The trim removed 4 bases at V and 8 bases at J, leaving 2 bases unmatched. Germline-derived CDR1 and CDR2 are KGHSH and LQKENI. The CDR3 runs to 13 residues.

The genes are TRBV2 and TRBJ1-1, with 8 bases matching TRBD1. The germline gives CDR1 SNHLY, CDR2 FYNNEI. This CDR3 is 13 amino acids long. J was trimmed by 4 bases and V by 7 bases; bases with no gene match: 5. CDR3 sequence: CASTGQDITEAFF. The CDR3 nucleotides read TGTGCCAGCACGGGACAGGACATCACTGAAGCTTTCTTT. Together with reference TRBV2 and TRBJ1-1, the CDR3 gives the full variable domain: EPEVTQTPSHQVTQMGQEVILRCVPISNHLYFYWYRQILGQKVEFLVSFYNNEISEKSEIFDDQFSVERPDGSNFTLKIRSTKLEDSAMYFCASTGQDITEAFFGQGTRLTVV.

This chain links TRBV30 with TRBJ2-1; 8 nucleotides agree with TRBD2. Germline CDR1 GTSNPN, CDR2 SVGIG (reference sequence). Unmatched junction bases numbered 11, after V lost 0 bases and J lost 10 bases. There are 15 residues in the CDR3. The CDR3 bases are TGTGCCTGGAGTGTACTGGCGGGGGGCCTCCGCGAGCAGTTCTTC. It encodes CAWSVLAGGLREQFF.

The chain combines TRBV29-1 with TRBJ2-1; TRBD1 is a possible D gene (6 bases). Trimming took 7 bases from V and 4 from J, leaving 14 bases between them. The CDR3 length is 13 residues. CDR1 and CDR2 (germline): SQVTM, ANQGSEA. The CDR3 DNA follows: TGCAGCGGATTCCGGGACACGTACAATGAGCAGTTCTTC. Translating it yields CSGFRDTYNEQFF.

The rearrangement uses TRBV27 and TRBJ2-5; D possibly corresponds to TRBD1 (5 bases). Trimming cost V 3 bases and J 7 bases, with 12 bases left between them. Germline V gene data show CDR1 as MNHEY and CDR2 as SMNVEV (reference sequence). The CDR3 covers 13 residues. The CDR3 sequence: CASSFRGVGTQYF. The CDR3 DNA reads as TGTGCCAGCAGTTTTAGGGGCGTCGGGACCCAGTACTTC.

This chain connects TRBV19 to TRBJ2-3; 9 nucleotides line up with TRBD2. Germline CDR1 and CDR2: LNHDA and SQIVND (reference sequence). Trimming removed 2 bases from V and 3 bases from J; junction bases left unmatched: 6. The CDR3 has 16 amino acids. The DNA for the CDR3 is TGTGCCAGTAGTATACCCGGACTAGCGCCTACAGATACGCAGTATTTT. Translated: CASSIPGLAPTDTQYF.

This chain joins TRBV11-3 and TRBJ2-5, with TRBD2 matching 7 bases. V lost 6 bases, J lost 7 bases, and 8 bases stayed unmatched. The CDR3 contains 13 residues. The germline V gene has CDR1 SGHNT and CDR2 YENEEA. This CDR3 reads CASSPGGEGTQYF. DNA for the CDR3: TGTGCCAGCAGTCCAGGAGGGGAGGGGACCCAGTACTTC.

V and J are TRBV19 and TRBJ1-2; 11 bases fit TRBD1. This CDR3 contains 13 residues. CDR1 and CDR2 from the germline V gene are LNHDA and SQIVND (reference sequence). V was pared by 10 bases and J by 3 bases, with 4 bases of the junction left unmatched. CDR3 in amino acids: CATRDRGYYGYTF. The CDR3 nucleotides read TGTGCCACCCGGGACAGGGGGTACTATGGCTACACCTTC.

V usage is TRBV30 and J usage is TRBJ2-7, with TRBD2 matching over 15 bases. Germline values: CDR1 GTSNPN, CDR2 SVGIG (reference sequence). The V gene end was trimmed by 2 bases and the J gene end by 4 bases; junction bases not matched to a gene: 9. The CDR3 is 17 amino acids. This chain's CDR3 is CAWSSLRTSGGAYEQYF. The CDR3 nucleotides are TGTGCCTGGAGTAGCCTTAGGACTAGCGGGGGGGCTTACGAGCAGTACTTC.

The chain uses TRBV1 and TRBJ2-2; TRBD2 is taken as the D call from the table, unchecked against the DNA. TRBV1 has pseudogene status. The CDR3 covers 17 residues. The CDR3 reads CTSGQDRQRGNTGELFF. CDR3 nucleotides: TGCACCAGCGGCCAAGATCGCCAGCGGGGGAACACCGGGGAGCTGTTTTTT.

V gene TRBV9 combines with J gene TRBJ2-3; the D gene is possibly TRBD2 (6 bases). The germline CDR1 and CDR2 sequences are SGDLS and YYNGEE. With 1 base removed from V and 2 bases from J, the gap between germline ends came to 14 bases. CDR3 size: 16 residues. CDR3 nucleotide sequence: TGTGCCAGCAGCGTATCAAGCGGGCGATTCACAGATACGCAGTATTTT. Translation: CASSVSSGRFTDTQYF.

This chain uses TRBV6-1 with TRBJ1-4, with 8 bases aligning to TRBD1. Per the germline V gene, CDR1 is MNHNS and CDR2 is SASEGT. The ends lost 3 bases at V and 8 bases at J; junction bases unmatched: 8. CDR3 length equals 15 residues. The CDR3 loop is CASSDRQGKVEKLFF. As DNA, the CDR3 is TGTGCCAGCAGTGACCGACAGGGGAAGGTGGAAAAACTGTTTTTT.

The genes are TRBV11-3 and TRBJ1-1; TRBD1 might be the D (5 bases). Germline CDR1 is SGHNT and CDR2 is YENEEA. The CDR3 covers 14 residues. With 1 base removed from V and 4 bases from J, the gap between germline ends came to 10 bases. The CDR3 DNA reads TGTGCCAGCAGCTTAGGGGGCTCGAGCACTGAAGCTTTCTTT. Translating it yields CASSLGGSSTEAFF.

This chain uses TRBV19 with TRBJ1-6; a possible D gene is TRBD1 (5 bases). Between the trimmed V and J ends, which lost 3 bases and 5 bases, there was a span of 11 bases. The CDR3 has 15 residues. Germline lookup yields CDR1 LNHDA and CDR2 SQIVND (reference sequence). The CDR3, as DNA: TGTGCCAGTAGTATTTTGGACACAAATAATTCACCCCTCCACTTT. This sequence encodes CASSILDTNNSPLHF.